A single sample is the source of the 26 T cell receptor beta chains below, sequenced in a study of Graves' ophthalmopathy and Graves' hyperthyroidism. Amplifying from RNA transcripts, the study obtained TCR beta CDR3 regions. A first-round RT-PCR used HTBI primers, followed by a second-round multiplex PCR. From the multiplex PCR reads, TCRdb called clonotypes with MiXCR, one entry per CDR3 protein. The sample has under 800,000 distinct CDR3 sequences, 20% to 25% seen once; the top ten hold 7.1%. Material: peripheral blood. All receptors derive from a woman in her late teens or twenties with stable Graves' hyperthyroidism. Some clones in this sample may be carry-over from other donors' samples.

The V call is TRBV30, the J call TRBJ1-4, with 11 nucleotides matching TRBD1. The CDR3 sequence is 15 residues long. The V segment lost 3 bases and the J segment 7 bases; nucleotides outside the gene matches: 7. CDR1 is GTSNPN and CDR2 is SVGIG in the germline V gene (reference sequence). For the CDR3, the DNA is TGTGCCTGGAGCCGTGGACAGGGGGCGCTTGAAAAACTGTTTTTT. Translation gives CAWSRGQGALEKLFF.

This clonotype was observed many times. The DNA for the CDR3 is TGTGCCAGCAGTTACCCGTCTACTGGTGAAGCTTTCTTT. Amino acids: CASSYPSTGEAFF. V usage is TRBV6-5 and J usage is TRBJ1-1, with D unresolved. Trimming shortened V by 2 bases and J by 7 bases, and 11 bases separated the two germline ends. The CDR3 is 13 amino acids. Germline CDR1 MNHEY, CDR2 SVGAGI.

This clonotype was counted a few times. V is TRBV24-1 and J is TRBJ2-2, with D tentatively TRBD2 (7 bases). The germline CDR1 and CDR2 sequences are KGHDR and SFDVKD. V lost 7 bases to trimming and J lost 7 bases, with 12 bases between them. This CDR3 spans 13 amino acids. Here the CDR3 DNA reads TGTGCCACCAGCCACAGGGAGGGCGGGGAGCTGTTTTTT. Translating gives CATSHREGGELFF.

V is TRBV6-5 and J is TRBJ1-1, with D perhaps matching TRBD1 (6 bases). Per germline, CDR1 MNHEY and CDR2 SVGAGI. The CDR3 contains 15 residues. V lost 4 bases to trimming and J lost 6 bases, with 18 bases between them. CDR3 coding DNA: TGTGCCAGCAGTTTCCGGACAGAGGGGATGGCTGAAGCTTTCTTT. This encodes CASSFRTEGMAEAFF.

This clonotype was picked up many times. The chain links TRBV7-3 to TRBJ2-7; 11 bases map to TRBD2. CDR3 size: 14 residues. V shed 5 bases and J 3 bases; nucleotides not matched to a gene: 3. Germline V gene lookup returns CDR1 SGHTA and CDR2 FQGTGA. CDR3 in amino acids: CASSTSGGNYEQYF. CDR3 nucleotide sequence: TGTGCCAGCAGCACTAGCGGGGGAAACTACGAGCAGTACTTC. The variable domain in full, with the rest retrieved from reference TRBV7-3 and TRBJ2-7, is GAGVSQTPSNKVTEKGKYVELRCDPISGHTALYWYRQSLGQGPEFLIYFQGTGAADDSGLPNDRFFAVRPEGSVSTLKIQRTERGDSAVYLCASSTSGGNYEQYFGPGTRLTVT.

This clonotype was detected many times. The gene calls are TRBV11-2 and TRBJ1-2; the match to TRBD1 covers 7 bases. The CDR3 has 14 amino acids. V gave up 1 base and J gave up 3 bases; unmatched junction bases: 2. Germline CDR1 reads SGHAT; CDR2 reads FQNNGV. CDR3 protein: CASSLGQGHYGYTF. Written as DNA, the CDR3 is TGTGCCAGCAGCTTAGGACAGGGCCACTATGGCTACACCTTC. The whole variable domain, remainder taken from reference TRBV11-2 and TRBJ1-2, is EAGVAQSPRYKIIEKRQSVAFWCNPISGHATLYWYQQILGQGPKLLIQFQNNGVVDDSQLPKDRFSAERLKGVDSTLKIQPAKLEDSAVYLCASSLGQGHYGYTFGSGTRLTVV.

This clonotype was seen ten or more times. This rearrangement joins TRBV18 to TRBJ2-5; TRBD1 matches 7 bases. Trimming cost V 6 bases and J 7 bases; bases outside gene matches: 14. The germline CDR1 and CDR2 sequences are KGHSH and LQKENI. The CDR3 extends over 15 amino acids. The CDR3 DNA is TGTGCCAGCTCCCAAGACAGATCTCGACAGGGGACCCAGTACTTC. Amino acid sequence: CASSQDRSRQGTQYF.

Comments on this clonotype: A much larger clone sits a single nucleotide away, making a read error possible. The chain combines TRBV11-1 with TRBJ1-3; D not resolved. Germline V CDR1 and CDR2: SGHAT, FQDESV (reference sequence). The CDR3 is 17 residues long. CDR3 DNA sequence: TGTGCCAGCAGTTCCCCTTCTACAGCATCCTCTCGAAACACCATATATTTT. It translates to CASSSPSTASSRNTIYF.

This clonotype has at least ten counts. The V gene is TRBV3-1, the J gene TRBJ2-5; 8 bases match TRBD1. With 0 bases clipped from V and 4 bases from J, the junction kept 4 bases outside the gene matches. The CDR3 contains 15 residues. Per germline, CDR1 LGHDT and CDR2 YNNKEL (reference sequence). CDR3 nucleotide sequence: TGTGCCAGCAGCCAAGATGCCAGGGGGCCAGAGACCCAGTACTTC. Translation: CASSQDARGPETQYF.

This clonotype was observed at least ten times. The chain has TRBV27 and TRBJ1-2; D gene uncertain. Trimming removed 3 bases at V and 3 bases at J, with 8 bases between. The CDR3 covers 13 residues. Germline lookup yields CDR1 MNHEY and CDR2 SMNVEV (reference sequence). Here the CDR3 DNA reads TGTGCCAGCAGTTTGTCGGGAGACTATGGCTACACCTTC. Protein: CASSLSGDYGYTF.

The rearrangement links TRBV4-3 to TRBJ1-2; 7 positions match TRBD1. This CDR3 spans 17 amino acids. Trimming at V came to 3 bases and at J to 2 bases, leaving 12 bases not matched to a gene. In germline, CDR1 is LGHNA, CDR2 YSLEER. In DNA form, the CDR3 reads TGCGCCAGCAGCCAGCTGGTCCGGGACAGCTACAACTATGGCTACACCTTC. Its translation is CASSQLVRDSYNYGYTF.

This clonotype was seen at least ten times. This sequence joins TRBV10-3 and TRBJ1-1, with TRBD1 identical over 7 bases. The CDR3 contains 13 residues. Germline values: CDR1 ENHRY, CDR2 SYGVKD. V was pared by 11 bases and J by 1 base, with 7 bases of the junction left unmatched. CDR3 sequence: CAAEGAANTEAFF. The CDR3 bases are TGTGCCGCGGAGGGGGCAGCGAACACTGAAGCTTTCTTT.

A few counts support this clonotype. The chain carries TRBV6-5 and TRBJ1-5; weak D call: TRBD1 (6 bases). Trimming left V 3 bases short and J 3 bases short, with 9 bases between. The CDR3 contains 14 residues. Germline values: CDR1 MNHEY, CDR2 SVGAGI. Here the CDR3 DNA reads TGTGCCAGCAGTTATCAGGGGACCAATCAGCCCCAGCATTTT. This encodes CASSYQGTNQPQHF.

This clonotype has at least ten counts. DNA of the CDR3: TGTGCCAGCAGACGGGACATTAATCAGCCCCAGCATTTT. Translated: CASRRDINQPQHF. The chain links TRBV6-5 to TRBJ1-5; possible D gene TRBD1, 6 bases. The CDR3 consists of 13 residues. CDR1 MNHEY and CDR2 SVGAGI come from the germline V gene. The V gene lost 6 bases and the J gene lost 4 bases, with 10 bases spanning the gap.

This sequence joins TRBV2 and TRBJ1-5, with D hard to call. V was trimmed by 6 bases and J by 0 bases, leaving 18 bases between them. The length of the CDR3 is 17 residues. Germline V gives CDR1 SNHLY, CDR2 FYNNEI. As DNA, the CDR3 is TGTGCCAGCAGCGAAAAGGACGGATCCCATAGCAATCAGCCCCAGCATTTT. Residues: CASSEKDGSHSNQPQHF.

This clonotype was counted at least ten times. This chain uses TRBV19 with TRBJ1-1; maybe TRBD1 (5 bases). Germline V gives CDR1 LNHDA, CDR2 SQIVND (reference sequence). With 3 bases removed from V and 4 bases from J, the gap between germline ends came to 6 bases. The CDR3 is made up of 12 amino acids. CDR3 protein: CASSMGGTEAFF. DNA of the CDR3: TGTGCCAGTAGTATGGGGGGCACTGAAGCTTTCTTT.

This rearrangement joins TRBV6-2 or TRBV6-3 to TRBJ2-7; no firm D call. The germline V and J ends were trimmed by 2 bases and 2 bases, with 7 bases remaining between them. Germline CDR1 MNHEY, CDR2 SVGEGT. This CDR3 is built from 13 residues. The CDR3 sequence: CASSYTLPYEQYF. The DNA for the CDR3 is TGTGCCAGCAGTTACACACTCCCCTACGAGCAGTACTTC.

The rearrangement links TRBV27 to TRBJ2-7; 9 bases line up with TRBD1. The V gene end was trimmed by 3 bases and the J gene end by 5 bases; junction bases not matched to a gene: 8. Germline assignment: CDR1 MNHEY and CDR2 SMNVEV (reference sequence). There are 15 residues in the CDR3. The CDR3 loop reads CASSLAGQGFHEQYF. The CDR3 coding sequence is TGTGCCAGCAGTTTGGCGGGACAGGGATTTCACGAGCAGTACTTC.

Worth noting for this clonotype: This could be a read error, since a much larger clone is one nucleotide away. J is TRBJ1-3 and V is TRBV15, with a tentative D call TRBD1 (5 bases). The CDR3 has 15 amino acids. Germline V gene data show CDR1 as LNHNV and CDR2 as YYDKDF (reference sequence). CDR3 bases: TGTACCACCAGCAGAGGATGGGACGCCGGAAACACCATATATTTT. Translating gives CTTSRGWDAGNTIYF.

Ten or more counts support this clonotype. The rearrangement uses TRBV20-1 and TRBJ1-1, with D possibly being TRBD1 (6 bases). The CDR3 has 14 residues. Germline CDR1 reads DFQATT; CDR2 reads SNEGSKA (reference sequence). Trimming took off 5 bases at V and 1 base at J, with 14 bases between the two ends. The CDR3 spells CSADPAQGNTEAFF. Written as DNA, the CDR3 is TGCAGTGCTGACCCAGCACAGGGGAACACTGAAGCTTTCTTT.

In this sample, this clonotype turned up many times. The chain employs TRBV6-1 and TRBJ1-1; D is unclear. Trimming took 5 bases from V and 0 from J, leaving 7 bases between them. CDR1 is MNHNS and CDR2 is SASEGT in the germline V gene. The CDR3 totals 13 residues. CDR3 region: CASSTEMNTEAFF. CDR3 DNA sequence: TGTGCCAGCAGTACAGAGATGAACACTGAAGCTTTCTTT.

This clonotype has only a few counts. V and J are TRBV5-1 and TRBJ2-7, with 9 bases fitting TRBD2. This CDR3 has 16 residues. Losses at the gene ends were 1 base for V and 2 bases for J; bases not matched to a gene: 7. Germline lookup yields CDR1 SGHRS and CDR2 YFSETQ. The CDR3 reads CASSLISGSGTYEQYF. Written as DNA, the CDR3 is TGCGCCAGCAGCTTGATTAGCGGGAGCGGGACCTACGAGCAGTACTTC. Using reference TRBV5-1 and TRBJ2-7 for the parts outside the CDR3, the full variable domain is KAGVTQTPRYLIKTRGQQVTLSCSPISGHRSVSWYQQTPGQGLQFLFEYFSETQRNKGNFPGRFSGRQFSNSRSEMNVSTLELGDSALYLCASSLISGSGTYEQYFGPGTRLTVT.

About this clonotype: This may stem from a read error, because a much larger clone lies one nucleotide away. The chain is built from TRBV4-2 and TRBJ2-7; 7 bases align to TRBD1. Germline CDR1 is LGHNA and CDR2 is YNFKEQ. The CDR3 sequence is 15 residues long. The CDR3 is CASSQGQGRTYEQCF. The CDR3 region has the DNA TGTGCCAGCAGCCAAGGACAGGGCAGGACCTACGAGCAGTGCTTC.

This clonotype came up a few times. The chain links TRBV5-6 to TRBJ2-7, with TRBD2 matching 15 bases. Germline loops: CDR1 SGHDT, CDR2 YYEEEE. Losses at the gene ends were 7 bases for V and 5 bases for J; bases not matched to a gene: 4. The CDR3 extends over 14 amino acids. CDR3 sequence (DNA): TGTGCCAGCGGGGGACTAGCGGGGGGAGACGAGCAGTACTTC. This encodes CASGGLAGGDEQYF.

This chain links TRBV5-1 with TRBJ2-4, with D perhaps matching TRBD2 (6 bases). The V gene's germline CDR1 is SGHRS and CDR2 YFSETQ. The CDR3 is 14 residues long. V lost 4 bases and J 1 base, leaving 9 bases between the germline ends. The CDR3 DNA follows: TGCGCCAGCAGCCTCGGGAGTGCCAAAAACATTCAGTACTTC. Encoded protein: CASSLGSAKNIQYF.

The V call is TRBV28, the J call TRBJ2-2; 11 nucleotides align to TRBD2. The CDR3 has 18 amino acids. Looked up from germline, CDR1 is MDHEN and CDR2 is SYDVKM. Trimming removed 4 bases from V and 8 bases from J; junction bases left unmatched: 15. As DNA, the CDR3 is TGTGCCAGCAGTTCTTTAGCGGGAGGGACCGCGGGGCCGGGGGAGCTGTTTTTT. Protein sequence: CASSSLAGGTAGPGELFF. The full variable domain, completed using reference TRBV28 and TRBJ2-2, is DVKVTQSSRYLVKRTGEKVFLECVQDMDHENMFWYRQDPGLGLRLIYFSYDVKMKEKGDIPEGYSVSREKKERFSLILESASTNQTSMYLCASSSLAGGTAGPGELFFGEGSRLTVL.